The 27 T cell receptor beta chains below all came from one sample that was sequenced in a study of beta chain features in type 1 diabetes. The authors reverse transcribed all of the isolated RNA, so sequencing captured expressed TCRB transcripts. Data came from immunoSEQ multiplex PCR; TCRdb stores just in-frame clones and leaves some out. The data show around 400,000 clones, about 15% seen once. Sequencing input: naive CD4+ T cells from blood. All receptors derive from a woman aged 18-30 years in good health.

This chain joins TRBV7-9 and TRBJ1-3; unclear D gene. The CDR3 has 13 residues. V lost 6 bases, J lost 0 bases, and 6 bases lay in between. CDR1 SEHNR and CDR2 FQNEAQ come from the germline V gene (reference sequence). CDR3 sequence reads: CASRPSSGNTIYF. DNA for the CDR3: TGTGCCAGCAGGCCGAGCTCTGGAAACACCATATATTTT.

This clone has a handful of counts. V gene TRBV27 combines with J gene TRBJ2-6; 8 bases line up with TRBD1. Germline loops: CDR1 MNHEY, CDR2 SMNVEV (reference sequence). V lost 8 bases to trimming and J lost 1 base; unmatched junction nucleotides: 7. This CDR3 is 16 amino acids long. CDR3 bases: TGTGCCAGCCGGACAGGGATGGGGTCTGGGGCCAACGTCCTGACTTTC. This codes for CASRTGMGSGANVLTF. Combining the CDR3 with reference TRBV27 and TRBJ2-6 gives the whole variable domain EAQVTQNPRYLITVTGKKLTVTCSQNMNHEYMSWYRQDPGLGLRQIYYSMNVEVTDKGDVPEGYKVSRKEKRNFPLILESPSPNQTSLYFCASRTGMGSGANVLTFGAGSRLTVL.

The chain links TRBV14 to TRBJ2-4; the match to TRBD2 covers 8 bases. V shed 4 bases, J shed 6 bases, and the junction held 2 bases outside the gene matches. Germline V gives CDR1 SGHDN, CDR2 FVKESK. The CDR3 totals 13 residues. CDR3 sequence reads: CASSPAGGNIQYF. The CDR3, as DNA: TGTGCCAGCAGCCCTGCGGGAGGAAACATTCAGTACTTC.

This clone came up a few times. The CDR3 sequence: CSVVNLRSTDTQYF. CDR3 nucleotides: TGCAGCGTTGTGAACCTCAGGAGCACAGATACGCAGTATTTT. V usage is TRBV29-1 and J usage is TRBJ2-3; D is uncertain. The V and J ends lost 4 bases and 0 bases respectively, with 11 bases between them. Germline-derived CDR1 and CDR2 are SQVTM and ANQGSEA. The CDR3 has 14 residues.

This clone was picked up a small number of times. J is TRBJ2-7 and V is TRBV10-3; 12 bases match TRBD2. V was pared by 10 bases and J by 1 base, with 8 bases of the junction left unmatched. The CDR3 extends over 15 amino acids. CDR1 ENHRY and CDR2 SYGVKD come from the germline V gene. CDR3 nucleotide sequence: TGTGCCACGGAAGGGACTAGCGGGCCATCCTACGAGCAGTACTTC. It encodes CATEGTSGPSYEQYF.

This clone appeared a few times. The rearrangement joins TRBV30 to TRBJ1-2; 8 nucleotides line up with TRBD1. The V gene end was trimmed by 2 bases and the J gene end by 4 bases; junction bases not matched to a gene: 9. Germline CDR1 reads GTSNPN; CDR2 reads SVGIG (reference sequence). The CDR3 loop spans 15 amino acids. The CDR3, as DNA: TGTGCCTGGAGTTTATGGACAGGGTCGGGCTATGGCTACACCTTC. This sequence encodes CAWSLWTGSGYGYTF. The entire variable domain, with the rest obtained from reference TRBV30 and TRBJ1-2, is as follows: SQTIHQWPATLVQPVGSPLSLECTVEGTSNPNLYWYRQAAGRGLQLLFYSVGIGQISSEVPQNLSASRPQDRQFILSSKKLLLSDSGFYLCAWSLWTGSGYGYTFGSGTRLTVV.

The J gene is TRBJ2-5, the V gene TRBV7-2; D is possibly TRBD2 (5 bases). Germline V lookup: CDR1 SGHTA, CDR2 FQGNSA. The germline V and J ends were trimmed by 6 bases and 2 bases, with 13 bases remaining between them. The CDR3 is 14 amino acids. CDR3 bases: TGTGCCAGCAGATACACTAGAGGTCAAGAGACCCAGTACTTC. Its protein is CASRYTRGQETQYF.

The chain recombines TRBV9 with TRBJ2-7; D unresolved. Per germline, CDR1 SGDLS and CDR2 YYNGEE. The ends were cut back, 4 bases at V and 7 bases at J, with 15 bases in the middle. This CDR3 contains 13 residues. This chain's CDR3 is CASSPRMLGEQYF. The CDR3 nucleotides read TGTGCCAGCAGCCCTCGGATGCTCGGGGAGCAGTACTTC.

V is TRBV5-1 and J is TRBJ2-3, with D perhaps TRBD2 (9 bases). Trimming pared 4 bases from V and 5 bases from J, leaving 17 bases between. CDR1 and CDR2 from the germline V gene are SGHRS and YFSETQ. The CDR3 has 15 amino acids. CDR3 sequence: CASSRLAGQVDTQYF. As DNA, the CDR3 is TGCGCCAGCAGCCGGCTAGCGGGACAGGTAGATACGCAGTATTTT.

The CDR3 loop is CSVGALTLNTEAFF. In DNA form, the CDR3 reads TGCAGCGTTGGGGCCCTAACACTGAACACTGAAGCTTTCTTT. The chain recombines TRBV29-1 with TRBJ1-1; D call uncertain. V lost 4 bases and J lost 0, with 12 bases in between. This CDR3 is built from 14 residues. The germline V gene has CDR1 SQVTM and CDR2 ANQGSEA.

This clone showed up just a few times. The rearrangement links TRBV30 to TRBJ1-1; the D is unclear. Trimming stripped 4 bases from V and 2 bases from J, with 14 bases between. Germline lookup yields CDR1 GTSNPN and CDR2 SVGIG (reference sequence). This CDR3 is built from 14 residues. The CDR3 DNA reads TGTGCCTGGACAACCGGGAGCGTCAACACTGAAGCTTTCTTT. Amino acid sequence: CAWTTGSVNTEAFF.

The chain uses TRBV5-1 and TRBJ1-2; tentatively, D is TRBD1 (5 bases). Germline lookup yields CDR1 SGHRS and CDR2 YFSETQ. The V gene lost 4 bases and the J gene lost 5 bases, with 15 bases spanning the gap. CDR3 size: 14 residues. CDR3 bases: TGCGCCAGCAGCCCGGTCGGGACTGGATATGGCTACACCTTC. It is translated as CASSPVGTGYGYTF.

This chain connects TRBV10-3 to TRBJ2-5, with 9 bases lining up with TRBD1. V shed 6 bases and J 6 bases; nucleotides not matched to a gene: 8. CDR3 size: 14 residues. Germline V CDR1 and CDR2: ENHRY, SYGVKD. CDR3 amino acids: CAIREGQGMKTQYF. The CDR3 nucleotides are TGTGCCATCAGAGAAGGACAGGGGATGAAGACCCAGTACTTC.

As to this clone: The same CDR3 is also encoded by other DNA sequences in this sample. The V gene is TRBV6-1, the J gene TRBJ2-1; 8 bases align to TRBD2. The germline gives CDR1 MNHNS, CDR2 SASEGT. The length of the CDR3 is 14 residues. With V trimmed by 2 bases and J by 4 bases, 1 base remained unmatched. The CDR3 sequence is CASSELAGYNEQFF. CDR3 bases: TGTGCCAGCAGTGAATTAGCGGGGTACAATGAGCAGTTCTTC.

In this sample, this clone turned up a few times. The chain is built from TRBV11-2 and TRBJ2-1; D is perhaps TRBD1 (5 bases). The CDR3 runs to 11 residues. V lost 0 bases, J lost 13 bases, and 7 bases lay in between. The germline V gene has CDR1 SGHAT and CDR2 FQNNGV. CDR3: CASSLERGQFF. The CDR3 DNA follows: TGTGCCAGCAGCTTAGAAAGGGGTCAGTTCTTC.

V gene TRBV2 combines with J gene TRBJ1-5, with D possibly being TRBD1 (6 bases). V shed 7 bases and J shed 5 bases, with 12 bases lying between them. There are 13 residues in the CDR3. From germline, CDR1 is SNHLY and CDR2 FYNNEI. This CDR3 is CASTPEGDQPQHF. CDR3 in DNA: TGTGCCAGCACCCCCGAGGGGGATCAGCCCCAGCATTTT.

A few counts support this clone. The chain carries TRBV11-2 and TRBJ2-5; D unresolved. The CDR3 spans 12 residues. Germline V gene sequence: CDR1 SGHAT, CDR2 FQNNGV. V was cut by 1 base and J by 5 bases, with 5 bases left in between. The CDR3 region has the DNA TGTGCCAGCAGCTTAGGGGCGGAGACCCAGTACTTC. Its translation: CASSLGAETQYF.

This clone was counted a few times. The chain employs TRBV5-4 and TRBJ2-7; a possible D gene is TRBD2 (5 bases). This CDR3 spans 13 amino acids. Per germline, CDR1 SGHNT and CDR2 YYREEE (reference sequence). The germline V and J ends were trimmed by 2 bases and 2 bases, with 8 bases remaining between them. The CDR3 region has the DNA TGTGCCAGCAGCTTCGGACTGGCCTACGAGCAGTACTTC. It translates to CASSFGLAYEQYF.

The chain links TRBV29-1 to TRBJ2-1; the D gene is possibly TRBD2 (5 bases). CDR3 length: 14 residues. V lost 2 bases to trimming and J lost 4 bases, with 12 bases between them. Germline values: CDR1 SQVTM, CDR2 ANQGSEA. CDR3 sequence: CSVEYGMKYNEQFF. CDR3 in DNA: TGCAGCGTTGAATACGGGATGAAATACAATGAGCAGTTCTTC.

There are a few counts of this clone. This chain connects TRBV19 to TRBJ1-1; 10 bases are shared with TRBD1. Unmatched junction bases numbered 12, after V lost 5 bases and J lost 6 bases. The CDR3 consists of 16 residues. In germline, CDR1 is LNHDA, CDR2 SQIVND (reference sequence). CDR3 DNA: TGTGCCAGTAGTGCGACTCGGGACAGGGGATTCTCTGAAGCTTTCTTT. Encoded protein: CASSATRDRGFSEAFF.

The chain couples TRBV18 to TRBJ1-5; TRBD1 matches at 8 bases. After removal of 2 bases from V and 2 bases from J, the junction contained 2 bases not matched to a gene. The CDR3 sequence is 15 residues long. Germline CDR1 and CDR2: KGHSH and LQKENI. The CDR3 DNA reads TGTGCCAGCTCACCATCGGACAGGGGCAATCAGCCCCAGCATTTT. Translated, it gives CASSPSDRGNQPQHF.

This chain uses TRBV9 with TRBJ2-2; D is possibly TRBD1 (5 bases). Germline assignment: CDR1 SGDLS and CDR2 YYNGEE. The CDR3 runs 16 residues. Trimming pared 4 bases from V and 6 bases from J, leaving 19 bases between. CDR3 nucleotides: TGTGCCAGCAGCCCTCGTCAGGGTCATCGCTCCGGGGAGCTGTTTTTT. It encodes CASSPRQGHRSGELFF.

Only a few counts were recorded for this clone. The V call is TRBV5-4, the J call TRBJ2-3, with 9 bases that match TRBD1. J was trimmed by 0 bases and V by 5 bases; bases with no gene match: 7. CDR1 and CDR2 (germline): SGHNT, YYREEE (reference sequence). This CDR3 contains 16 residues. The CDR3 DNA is TGTGCCAGCAGGCGGCCGGGACAGGGTAGCACAGATACGCAGTATTTT. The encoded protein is CASRRPGQGSTDTQYF.

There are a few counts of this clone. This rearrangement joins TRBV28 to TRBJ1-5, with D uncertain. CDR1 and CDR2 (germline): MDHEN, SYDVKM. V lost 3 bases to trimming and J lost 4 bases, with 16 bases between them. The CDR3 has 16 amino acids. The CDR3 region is CASSLRGGSTNQPQHF. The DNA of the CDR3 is TGTGCCAGCAGTTTGCGGGGAGGGAGTACTAATCAGCCCCAGCATTTT.

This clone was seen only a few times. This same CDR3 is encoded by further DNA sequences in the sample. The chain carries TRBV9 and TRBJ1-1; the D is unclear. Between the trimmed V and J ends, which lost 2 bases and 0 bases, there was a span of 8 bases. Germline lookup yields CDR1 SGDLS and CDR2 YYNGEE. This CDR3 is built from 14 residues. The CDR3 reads CASSVGGVNTEAFF. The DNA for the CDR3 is TGTGCCAGCAGCGTTGGCGGAGTGAACACTGAAGCTTTCTTT.

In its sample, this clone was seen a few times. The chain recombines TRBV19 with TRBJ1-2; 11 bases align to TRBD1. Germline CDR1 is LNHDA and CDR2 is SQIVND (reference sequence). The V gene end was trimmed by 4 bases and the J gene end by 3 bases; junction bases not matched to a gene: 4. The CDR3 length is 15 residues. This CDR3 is CASSTGQGADYGYTF. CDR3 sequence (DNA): TGTGCCAGTAGTACCGGACAGGGGGCGGACTATGGCTACACCTTC.

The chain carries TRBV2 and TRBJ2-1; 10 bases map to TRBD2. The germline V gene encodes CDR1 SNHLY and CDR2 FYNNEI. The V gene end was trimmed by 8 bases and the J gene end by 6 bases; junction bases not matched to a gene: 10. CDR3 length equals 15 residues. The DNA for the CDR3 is TGTGCCAGCGTACTAGCGGGGACGGCGGGCAATGAGCAGTTCTTC. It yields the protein CASVLAGTAGNEQFF.